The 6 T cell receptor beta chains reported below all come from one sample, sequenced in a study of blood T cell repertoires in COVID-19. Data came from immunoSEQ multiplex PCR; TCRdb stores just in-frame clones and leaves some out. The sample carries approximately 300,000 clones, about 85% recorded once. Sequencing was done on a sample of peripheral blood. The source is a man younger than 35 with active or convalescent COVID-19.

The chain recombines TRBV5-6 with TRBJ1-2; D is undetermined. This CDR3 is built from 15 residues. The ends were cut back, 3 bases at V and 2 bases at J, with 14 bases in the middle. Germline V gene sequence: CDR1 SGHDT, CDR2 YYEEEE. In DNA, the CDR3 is TGTGCCAGCAGCTCGGCTCGCGGCACCAACTATGGCTACACCTTC. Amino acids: CASSSARGTNYGYTF.

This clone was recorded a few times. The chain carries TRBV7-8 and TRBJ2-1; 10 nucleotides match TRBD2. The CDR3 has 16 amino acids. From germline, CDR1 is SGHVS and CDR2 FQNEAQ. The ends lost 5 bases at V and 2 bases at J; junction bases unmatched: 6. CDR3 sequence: CASSVTSGLTYNEQFF. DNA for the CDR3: TGTGCCAGCAGCGTGACTAGCGGGTTAACCTACAATGAGCAGTTCTTC.

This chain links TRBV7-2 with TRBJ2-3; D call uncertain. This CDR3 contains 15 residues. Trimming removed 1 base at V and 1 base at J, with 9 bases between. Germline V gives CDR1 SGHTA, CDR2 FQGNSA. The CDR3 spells CASSLDRVGTDTQYF. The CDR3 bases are TGTGCCAGCAGCTTAGATCGGGTGGGCACAGATACGCAGTATTTT.

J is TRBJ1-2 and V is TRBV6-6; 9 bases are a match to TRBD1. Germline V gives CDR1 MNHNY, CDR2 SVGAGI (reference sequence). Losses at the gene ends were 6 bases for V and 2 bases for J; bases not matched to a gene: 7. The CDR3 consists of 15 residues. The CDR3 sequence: CASRLLGTGNYGYTF. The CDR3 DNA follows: TGTGCCAGCAGGCTGCTGGGGACAGGGAACTATGGCTACACCTTC.

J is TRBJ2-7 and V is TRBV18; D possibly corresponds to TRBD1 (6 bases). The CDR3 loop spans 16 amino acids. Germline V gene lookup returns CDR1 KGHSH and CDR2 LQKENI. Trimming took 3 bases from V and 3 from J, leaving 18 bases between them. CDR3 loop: CASSPEFPNRVYEQYF. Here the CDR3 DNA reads TGTGCCAGCTCACCGGAGTTCCCGAACAGGGTCTACGAGCAGTACTTC.

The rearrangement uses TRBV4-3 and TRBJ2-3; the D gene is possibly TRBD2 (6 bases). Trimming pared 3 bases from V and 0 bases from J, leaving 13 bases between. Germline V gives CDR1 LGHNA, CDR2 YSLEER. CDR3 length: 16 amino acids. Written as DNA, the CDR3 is TGCGCCAGCAGCCAGCGACGGGAGTCTAGCACAGATACGCAGTATTTT. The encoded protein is CASSQRRESSTDTQYF.